The 17 T cell receptor beta chains below come from one sample, sequenced in a study of blood T cells in healthy people across ages. Alongside a J-beta primer mix, a sample-barcoded 5' primer served in a second PCR lasting roughly 7 to 12 cycles. Each CDR3 protein gets one entry after TCRdb re-called the 5' RACE reads with MiXCR. The sample lists nearly 800,000 distinct CDR3 sequences, approximately 60% occurring once. Sequenced material: blood. All receptors come from a man aged 35 to 55 in good health.

This chain connects TRBV24-1 to TRBJ2-5; a weak D match, TRBD1 (6 bases). Per germline, CDR1 KGHDR and CDR2 SFDVKD. The CDR3 runs 16 residues. V lost 4 bases and J lost 3, with 17 bases in between. CDR3 loop: CATSDPGQIDKETQYF. In DNA form, the CDR3 reads TGTGCCACCAGTGACCCAGGACAGATTGATAAAGAGACCCAGTACTTC.

The CDR3 here is CASTRAGTNEKLFF. Written as DNA, the CDR3 is TGTGCCAGCACGAGGGCGGGAACTAATGAAAAACTGTTTTTT. The chain uses TRBV27 and TRBJ1-4; D gene unclear. The CDR3 covers 14 residues. The germline V gene has CDR1 MNHEY and CDR2 SMNVEV (reference sequence). Trimming stripped 7 bases from V and 1 base from J, with 10 bases between.

This clonotype was observed many times. The chain couples TRBV6-2 or TRBV6-3 to TRBJ2-7; 9 bases align to TRBD1. This CDR3 spans 15 amino acids. The germline V gene has CDR1 MNHEY and CDR2 SVGEGT. V lost 5 bases and J lost 4; bases outside the gene matches: 9. The CDR3 loop reads CASSNYRDRAYEQYF. CDR3 DNA: TGTGCCAGCAGTAACTACCGGGACAGGGCTTACGAGCAGTACTTC.

This rearrangement joins TRBV10-3 to TRBJ1-2; D possibly corresponds to TRBD1 (5 bases). The V end was cut by 6 bases, the J end by 9 bases, with 17 bases between. The CDR3 is made up of 13 amino acids. Germline CDR1 is ENHRY and CDR2 is SYGVKD. The CDR3 DNA reads TGTGCCATCAGAGGGACGACACATGGGAGCTACACCTTC. Residues: CAIRGTTHGSYTF.

J is TRBJ1-1 and V is TRBV15; D remains unclear. V lost 0 bases to trimming and J lost 3 bases, with 8 bases between them. Germline CDR1 LNHNV, CDR2 YYDKDF (reference sequence). The CDR3 is made up of 14 amino acids. CDR3 DNA: TGTGCCACCAGCAGAGATCCGGGGTACACTGAAGCTTTCTTT. It specifies CATSRDPGYTEAFF.

V gene TRBV4-1 combines with J gene TRBJ2-6; 7 bases agree with TRBD2. This CDR3 contains 18 residues. The junction had 5 bases not matched to a gene; V was cut back by 0 bases and J by 0 bases. The V gene's germline CDR1 is MGHRA and CDR2 YSYEKL. In nucleotides, the CDR3 is TGCGCCAGCAGCCAAGATGCTAGCGGCCCCTCTGGGGCCAACGTCCTGACTTTC. It translates to CASSQDASGPSGANVLTF.

The chain joins TRBV20-1 to TRBJ1-5; D is uncertain. This CDR3 region has 15 residues. V lost 5 bases, J lost 0 bases, and 14 bases lay in between. The germline gives CDR1 DFQATT, CDR2 SNEGSKA (reference sequence). The CDR3, as DNA: TGCAGTGCTGTTCGGACGTTGAATAGCAATCAGCCCCAGCATTTT. This translates into CSAVRTLNSNQPQHF.

This clonotype has more than one count but fewer than ten. The V and J genes are TRBV18 and TRBJ2-1; TRBD2 matches 9 bases. Trimming at V came to 3 bases and at J to 6 bases, leaving 6 bases not matched to a gene. The germline gives CDR1 KGHSH, CDR2 LQKENI. The CDR3 sequence is 15 residues long. DNA for the CDR3: TGTGCCAGCTCACCTAGCGGGAGCGGGGGCAATGAGCAGTTCTTC. Protein: CASSPSGSGGNEQFF.

The chain links TRBV5-1 to TRBJ2-7, with 14 bases lining up with TRBD2. The CDR3 is 18 amino acids. The germline CDR1 and CDR2 sequences are SGHRS and YFSETQ. V was clipped by 4 bases and J by 1 base; unmatched bases: 10. DNA for the CDR3: TGCGCCAGCAGCCGACTAGCGGGAGGGCCGGGGGGTTCCTACGAGCAGTACTTC. Translated: CASSRLAGGPGGSYEQYF.

This sequence joins TRBV5-1 and TRBJ2-7; 7 bases are shared with TRBD2. CDR1 and CDR2 (germline): SGHRS, YFSETQ. The trim removed 1 base at V and 3 bases at J, leaving 10 bases unmatched. This CDR3 contains 16 residues. The CDR3 is CASSLSPRGEGYEQYF. As DNA, the CDR3 is TGCGCCAGCAGCTTGTCCCCCCGGGGGGAAGGCTACGAGCAGTACTTC. Full variable domain (remainder filled in from reference TRBV5-1 and TRBJ2-7): KAGVTQTPRYLIKTRGQQVTLSCSPISGHRSVSWYQQTPGQGLQFLFEYFSETQRNKGNFPGRFSGRQFSNSRSEMNVSTLELGDSALYLCASSLSPRGEGYEQYFGPGTRLTVT.

This chain joins TRBV20-1 and TRBJ2-5; 11 nucleotides line up with TRBD2. The J call may not be correct, given that the DNA end is closer to TRBJ2-4. CDR3 length: 17 amino acids. Germline lookup yields CDR1 DFQATT and CDR2 SNEGSKA (reference sequence). In DNA, the CDR3 is TGCAGTGCTAGAAATAGCGGGGGGGCCTACCCCAAAAACATTCAGTACTTC. This gives the protein CSARNSGGAYPKNIQYF.

In this sample, this clonotype turned up many times. The chain carries TRBV7-2 and TRBJ2-1, with D hard to call. CDR3 length: 13 residues. The germline V and J ends were trimmed by 3 bases and 4 bases, with 7 bases remaining between them. Germline-derived CDR1 and CDR2 are SGHTA and FQGNSA. The CDR3 DNA follows: TGTGCCAGCAGCTTGGACCTATACAATGAGCAGTTCTTC. This gives the protein CASSLDLYNEQFF.

This rearrangement joins TRBV20-1 to TRBJ2-1; TRBD2 might be the D (6 bases). V was shortened by 3 bases and J by 4 bases, with 13 bases between the two germline ends. The germline V gene encodes CDR1 DFQATT and CDR2 SNEGSKA (reference sequence). There are 14 residues in the CDR3. CDR3 nucleotides: TGCAGTGCTAGGGGGACTTACCCTTACAATGAGCAGTTCTTC. Amino acid sequence: CSARGTYPYNEQFF.

The V call is TRBV10-3, the J call TRBJ2-7, with 11 bases fitting TRBD1. CDR1 is ENHRY, CDR2 SYGVKD, per germline. V lost 10 bases to trimming and J lost 1 base; unmatched junction nucleotides: 12. The CDR3 length is 16 residues. CDR3 DNA sequence: TGTGCCAGCGCTGAGAGGGGACAGGGGGGGTCCTACGAGCAGTACTTC. Its protein is CASAERGQGGSYEQYF.

This clonotype was seen a handful of times. This sequence joins TRBV29-1 and TRBJ2-1; D perhaps matches TRBD1 (5 bases). V was trimmed by 1 base and J by 0 bases, leaving 10 bases between them. The V gene's germline CDR1 is SQVTM and CDR2 ANQGSEA. CDR3 size: 15 residues. The DNA of the CDR3 is TGCAGCGTTGAAGGGGCCACAGGCTCCTACAATGAGCAGTTCTTC. It is translated as CSVEGATGSYNEQFF.

The chain carries TRBV18 and TRBJ2-6; tentatively, D is TRBD1 or TRBD2 (5 bases each). Germline CDR1 reads KGHSH; CDR2 reads LQKENI. The ends were cut back, 5 bases at V and 0 bases at J, with 17 bases in the middle. CDR3 length equals 18 residues. CDR3 sequence (DNA): TGTGCCAGCTCATCTAAGGTAGTAGGGACCTCTGGGGCCAACGTCCTGACTTTC. It codes for CASSSKVVGTSGANVLTF.

V is TRBV28 and J is TRBJ2-5; TRBD2 matches at 8 bases. The germline V gene encodes CDR1 MDHEN and CDR2 SYDVKM. CDR3 length: 18 amino acids. With 2 bases clipped from V and 11 bases from J, the junction kept 22 bases outside the gene matches. CDR3 residues: CASSLNGLGAGGDNEQYF. DNA of the CDR3: TGTGCCAGCAGTTTAAACGGCCTGGGGGCGGGGGGCGACAATGAGCAGTACTTC.